The 17 T cell receptor beta chains below come from one sample, sequenced in a study of chemoradiotherapy in HPV16-positive cancers. Profiling relied on immunoSEQ multiplex PCR, and the TCRdb table lists in-frame clones only, not all of them. Of about 20,000 clones in the sample, 84% are singletons; the top ten hold roughly 3.7%. The source material was blood, sampled from a patient who underwent chemoradiotherapy. Every receptor here comes from a human donor with HPV-associated anogenital cancer.

This sequence joins TRBV2 and TRBJ1-5; 12 nucleotides match TRBD1. The CDR3 is 16 amino acids. Germline V gives CDR1 SNHLY, CDR2 FYNNEI. The junction had 14 bases not matched to a gene; V was cut back by 8 bases and J by 9 bases. The CDR3 here is CASGDPGTGGGGPQHF. In nucleotides, the CDR3 is TGTGCCAGCGGCGATCCCGGGACAGGGGGCGGCGGGCCCCAGCATTTT.

On this clone itself: The sample has other DNA sequences that encode this CDR3 too. V gene TRBV7-2 combines with J gene TRBJ1-3; 8 bases match TRBD1. This CDR3 has 16 amino acids. The ends lost 1 base at V and 0 bases at J; junction bases unmatched: 2. Germline V gene lookup returns CDR1 SGHTA and CDR2 FQGNSA. Here the CDR3 reads CASSLDTGGSGNTIYF. The CDR3 DNA follows: TGTGCCAGCAGCTTAGACACAGGGGGCTCTGGAAACACCATATATTTT.

This rearrangement joins TRBV6-1 to TRBJ1-1; 7 nucleotides line up with TRBD1. Trimming removed 6 bases from V and 0 bases from J; junction bases left unmatched: 7. Germline loops: CDR1 MNHNS, CDR2 SASEGT. CDR3 length equals 15 residues. The CDR3 DNA reads as TGTGCCAGCAGCTCGACAGGGAGCATGAACACTGAAGCTTTCTTT. Its translation is CASSSTGSMNTEAFF.

The CDR3 nucleotides read TGTGCCAGCAGCTTATCCAAAGGGGAGACCCAGTACTTC. This translates into CASSLSKGETQYF. The chain is built from TRBV7-3 and TRBJ2-5; no reliable D call. There are 13 residues in the CDR3. Per germline, CDR1 SGHTA and CDR2 FQGTGA. Trimming took 2 bases from V and 5 from J, leaving 9 bases between them.

The chain combines TRBV6-6 with TRBJ1-1, with no clear D. V lost 2 bases to trimming and J lost 0 bases, with 10 bases between them. The germline V gene encodes CDR1 MNHNY and CDR2 SVGAGI (reference sequence). The CDR3 contains 15 residues. The CDR3 protein is CASSYGPPMNTEAFF. The CDR3 DNA reads TGTGCCAGCAGTTACGGGCCCCCGATGAACACTGAAGCTTTCTTT.

This clone was recorded once. V usage is TRBV5-6 and J usage is TRBJ2-7; D is uncertain. V shed 3 bases and J shed 2 bases, with 6 bases lying between them. The CDR3 contains 12 residues. Looked up from germline, CDR1 is SGHDT and CDR2 is YYEEEE. CDR3 protein: CASSSVPYEQYF. CDR3 DNA sequence: TGTGCCAGCAGCTCCGTCCCCTACGAGCAGTACTTC. The full variable domain, its missing parts supplied by reference TRBV5-6 and TRBJ2-7, is DAGVTQSPTHLIKTRGQQVTLRCSPKSGHDTVSWYQQALGQGPQFIFQYYEEEERQRGNFPDRFSGHQFPNYSSELNVNALLLGDSALYLCASSSVPYEQYFGPGTRLTVT.

The chain is built from TRBV12-5 and TRBJ2-7; the match to TRBD1 covers 9 bases. V lost 3 bases, J lost 2 bases, and 2 bases stayed unmatched. There are 14 residues in the CDR3. Germline values: CDR1 LGHNT, CDR2 FRNRAP. The CDR3 region is CASGFGDRAYEQYF. CDR3 coding DNA: TGTGCTAGTGGTTTCGGGGACAGGGCCTACGAGCAGTACTTC.

The genes are TRBV11-2 and TRBJ1-4, with 8 bases aligning to TRBD1. V lost 4 bases and J lost 5; bases outside the gene matches: 9. The CDR3 spans 16 residues. The V gene's germline CDR1 is SGHAT and CDR2 FQNNGV. The CDR3 reads CASSSLRQGQNEKLFF. The CDR3 DNA reads as TGTGCCAGCAGCTCCCTTAGACAGGGGCAAAATGAAAAACTGTTTTTT.

The chain has TRBV5-1 and TRBJ1-2; a possible D gene is TRBD1 (5 bases). The V end was cut by 1 base, the J end by 8 bases, with 12 bases between. The CDR3 is 13 residues long. Germline V gives CDR1 SGHRS, CDR2 YFSETQ. As DNA, the CDR3 is TGCGCCAGCAGCTTGCTCCAGGGCCAGGGCTACACCTTC. Residues: CASSLLQGQGYTF.

The chain carries TRBV2 and TRBJ1-1; a possible D gene is TRBD1 (6 bases). This CDR3 is 13 amino acids long. Trimming shortened V by 9 bases and J by 3 bases, and 14 bases separated the two germline ends. Germline lookup yields CDR1 SNHLY and CDR2 FYNNEI. In DNA form, the CDR3 reads TGTGCCAGTAACAACAGGGAATACACTGAAGCTTTCTTT. Its translation: CASNNREYTEAFF.

This chain joins TRBV9 and TRBJ1-1; D call uncertain. V was cut by 0 bases and J by 3 bases, with 6 bases left in between. This CDR3 has 13 residues. Looked up from germline, CDR1 is SGDLS and CDR2 is YYNGEE. The CDR3: CASSVAGYTEAFF. The CDR3 DNA sequence: TGTGCCAGCAGCGTAGCGGGGTACACTGAAGCTTTCTTT.

The chain employs TRBV7-8 and TRBJ1-5; 7 bases align to TRBD1. Germline trimming cut 2 bases from V and 7 bases from J; bases unmatched to any gene: 8. The length of the CDR3 is 15 residues. CDR1 and CDR2 from the germline V gene are SGHVS and FQNEAQ. CDR3 amino acids: CASSLKRAGGQPQHF. The CDR3, as DNA: TGTGCCAGCAGCTTAAAAAGGGCAGGGGGACAGCCCCAGCATTTT.

V usage is TRBV29-1 and J usage is TRBJ2-7; D is undetermined. CDR1 and CDR2 (germline): SQVTM, ANQGSEA. This CDR3 is built from 11 residues. The V and J ends lost 6 bases and 3 bases respectively, with 9 bases between them. CDR3 sequence (DNA): TGCAGCGTCAAACTGGACTACGAGCAGTACTTC. Protein: CSVKLDYEQYF.

This chain joins TRBV19 and TRBJ2-3, with TRBD1 identical over 8 bases. Germline CDR1 reads LNHDA; CDR2 reads SQIVND (reference sequence). V shed 7 bases, J shed 5 bases, and the junction held 8 bases outside the gene matches. This CDR3 contains 14 residues. The DNA of the CDR3 is TGTGCCAGTACCGACAGGGGCCCCTTAGATACGCAGTATTTT. Translating it yields CASTDRGPLDTQYF.

This clone appeared once. As DNA, the CDR3 is TGTGCTAGTGCCCTGGACTCTGACTACGAGCAGTACTTC. It translates to CASALDSDYEQYF. The chain is built from TRBV12-5 and TRBJ2-7; weak D call: TRBD2 (5 bases). The CDR3 extends over 13 amino acids. Trimming pared 7 bases from V and 3 bases from J, leaving 13 bases between. Germline values: CDR1 LGHNT, CDR2 FRNRAP.

This chain uses TRBV13 with TRBJ1-2; D remains unclear. This CDR3 is 13 amino acids long. The V gene lost 5 bases and the J gene lost 0 bases, with 7 bases spanning the gap. Germline CDR1 and CDR2: PRHDT and FYEKMQ (reference sequence). CDR3 amino acids: CASSVAANYGYTF. The CDR3 DNA sequence: TGTGCCAGCAGCGTCGCAGCTAACTATGGCTACACCTTC.

This rearrangement joins TRBV29-1 to TRBJ2-2; unclear D gene. Germline V CDR1 and CDR2: SQVTM, ANQGSEA. CDR3 length: 12 residues. Trimming removed 7 bases at V and 6 bases at J, with 12 bases between. The CDR3 coding sequence is TGCAGCGGGCTAACAGTAGCCGGGGAGCTGTTTTTT. This sequence encodes CSGLTVAGELFF.